This paragraph covers one T cell receptor beta chain sequence. Assay: immunoSEQ multiplex PCR; the TCRdb copy retains only in-frame clones and omits some. The table shows around 64,000 clones, with around 80% occurring only once. This entry belongs to a study of OX40 agonist ivuxolimab in advanced cancers. The CDR3 is made up of 16 amino acids. Trimming removed 1 base at V and 3 bases at J, with 15 bases between. Germline-derived CDR1 and CDR2 are MGHDK and SYGVNS. The TCR sequence derives from an adult with an advanced solid tumor such as melanoma, head and neck, liver or kidney cancer. The gene calls are TRBV25-1 and TRBJ1-2, with no clear D. Sequencing was performed on CD4+ or CD8+ T cells sorted from blood, taken in a trial of the OX40 agonist ivuxolimab. The CDR3: CASSEFGGRYYYGYTF. In DNA, the CDR3 is TGTGCCAGCAGTGAATTTGGCGGCAGGTATTACTATGGCTACACCTTC.